Below, 30 T cell receptor beta chains from the same sample are listed, as sequenced in a study of shared clonotypes between healthy human individuals. CD45RO-negative, CCR7-selected cells formed the naive CD8 fraction, which excluded terminally differentiated effector memory CD45RA+ cells. Produced via immunoSEQ multiplex PCR; TCRdb's table is partial and in-frame only. The sample has roughly 1,800,000 clones; about 95% are singletons. The sequencing sample was made of naive CD8+ T cells sorted from blood. The origin of the receptors is a man aged 18 to 30 in good health.

The chain is built from TRBV7-8 and TRBJ1-1; TRBD1 might be the D (5 bases). CDR3 length: 15 residues. Germline-derived CDR1 and CDR2 are SGHVS and FQNEAQ. V lost 4 bases to trimming and J lost 6 bases, with 18 bases between them. CDR3 in DNA: TGTGCCAGCAGCTCCTGGGAAGGGGTAAGGGCTGAAGCTTTCTTT. Its translation: CASSSWEGVRAEAFF.

The chain is built from TRBV5-1 and TRBJ2-1; D possibly corresponds to TRBD1 (6 bases). V was trimmed by 1 base and J by 8 bases, leaving 13 bases between them. This CDR3 has 14 residues. Germline V CDR1 and CDR2: SGHRS, YFSETQ. The CDR3 DNA follows: TGCGCCAGCAGCTTGTCAGGGGCCGGAGATGAGCAGTTCTTC. It is translated as CASSLSGAGDEQFF. The whole variable domain, remainder taken from reference TRBV5-1 and TRBJ2-1, is KAGVTQTPRYLIKTRGQQVTLSCSPISGHRSVSWYQQTPGQGLQFLFEYFSETQRNKGNFPGRFSGRQFSNSRSEMNVSTLELGDSALYLCASSLSGAGDEQFFGPGTRLTVL.

The table lists this clone with a count of one. The chain is built from TRBV28 and TRBJ2-7, with 8 bases aligning to TRBD2. Trimming took 5 bases from V and 6 from J; bases not matched to a gene: 12. Germline CDR1 is MDHEN and CDR2 is SYDVKM. The CDR3 is 15 residues long. CDR3 sequence (DNA): TGTGCCAGCAGTCTTCTAGCGGGTTCGGCGGGCGAGCAGTACTTC. Protein product: CASSLLAGSAGEQYF.

Of note for this clone: The sample contains more than one DNA sequence encoding this CDR3. The J gene is TRBJ2-7, the V gene TRBV5-6; D not certain. V was trimmed by 2 bases and J by 0 bases, leaving 3 bases between them. Germline assignment: CDR1 SGHDT and CDR2 YYEEEE. This CDR3 region has 12 residues. CDR3 bases: TGTGCCAGCAGCTTATCCTCCTACGAGCAGTACTTC. Its translation is CASSLSSYEQYF.

V gene TRBV28 combines with J gene TRBJ2-3; D is unclear. V dropped 5 bases and J dropped 1 base, with 19 bases sitting between them. The germline gives CDR1 MDHEN, CDR2 SYDVKM. This CDR3 is built from 17 residues. This CDR3 is CASSPLPENLGTDTQYF. CDR3 DNA sequence: TGTGCCAGCAGTCCCCTACCCGAAAACCTTGGCACAGATACGCAGTATTTT. Variable domain in full (rest from reference TRBV28 and TRBJ2-3): DVKVTQSSRYLVKRTGEKVFLECVQDMDHENMFWYRQDPGLGLRLIYFSYDVKMKEKGDIPEGYSVSREKKERFSLILESASTNQTSMYLCASSPLPENLGTDTQYFGPGTRLTVL.

This clone appeared a single time. This chain links TRBV9 with TRBJ2-5, with 7 bases fitting TRBD1. The germline V gene encodes CDR1 SGDLS and CDR2 YYNGEE. The CDR3 extends over 16 amino acids. V gave up 4 bases and J gave up 2 bases; unmatched junction bases: 11. CDR3 bases: TGTGCCAGCAGCCATAATAACCGGACAGGACAAGAGACCCAGTACTTC. This codes for CASSHNNRTGQETQYF.

Details on this clone: This same CDR3 is encoded by further DNA sequences in the sample. The V gene is TRBV6-5, the J gene TRBJ2-2, with 8 bases matching TRBD2. The J segment lost 4 bases and the V segment lost 0 bases, leaving 4 bases of the junction unmatched. Germline V gene sequence: CDR1 MNHEY, CDR2 SVGAGI. The CDR3 is made up of 16 amino acids. The CDR3 DNA sequence: TGTGCCAGCAGTTACTCTAGCGGGGAGACCACCGGGGAGCTGTTTTTT. Its protein is CASSYSSGETTGELFF.

The chain recombines TRBV29-1 with TRBJ2-1, with TRBD1 matching over 7 bases. This CDR3 has 14 amino acids. CDR1 is SQVTM, CDR2 ANQGSEA, per germline. V lost 5 bases, J lost 2 bases, and 6 bases stayed unmatched. The CDR3 DNA reads as TGCAGCGTTAATTGGGACAGTCCCTACAATGAGCAGTTCTTC. Protein sequence: CSVNWDSPYNEQFF.

The chain joins TRBV9 to TRBJ2-1, with D tentatively TRBD2 (6 bases). Germline assignment: CDR1 SGDLS and CDR2 YYNGEE. V was shortened by 3 bases and J by 2 bases, with 21 bases between the two germline ends. The CDR3 contains 18 residues. As DNA, the CDR3 is TGTGCCAGCAGCGAACACACCCGGGGCGGAGGGACCTACAATGAGCAGTTCTTC. It is translated as CASSEHTRGGGTYNEQFF.

This rearrangement joins TRBV11-2 to TRBJ2-1, with 8 bases matching TRBD2. Germline CDR1 is SGHAT and CDR2 is FQNNGV. This CDR3 is built from 14 residues. J was trimmed by 7 bases and V by 4 bases; bases with no gene match: 6. The CDR3, as DNA: TGTGCCAGCAGCTCGACAACTAGCGGTAATGAGCAGTTCTTC. Its translation is CASSSTTSGNEQFF.

The J gene is TRBJ1-5, the V gene TRBV5-4; 7 bases match TRBD1. V trimming: 0 bases; J trimming: 7 bases; junction bases outside the gene matches: 4. Germline V gene sequence: CDR1 SGHNT, CDR2 YYREEE (reference sequence). The CDR3 consists of 14 residues. Here the CDR3 DNA reads TGTGCCAGCAGCTTGGCAGGGGGGGAACAGCCCCAGCATTTT. It encodes CASSLAGGEQPQHF.

The chain joins TRBV5-5 to TRBJ2-5, with D hard to call. The CDR3 length is 13 residues. The V end was cut by 2 bases, the J end by 4 bases, with 9 bases between. Germline CDR1 SGHKS, CDR2 YYEKEE (reference sequence). CDR3 residues: CASSLGVVETQYF. The CDR3 DNA reads TGTGCCAGCAGCTTAGGTGTGGTAGAGACCCAGTACTTC.

V is TRBV5-8 and J is TRBJ1-1; 7 bases are a match to TRBD1. The V and J ends lost 3 bases and 8 bases, in that order; junction bases with no gene match: 16. CDR1 and CDR2 (germline): SGHTS, YDEGEE. CDR3 length: 16 amino acids. CDR3 loop: CASSWASTGQGFEAFF. The CDR3 DNA reads TGTGCCAGCAGCTGGGCCTCGACAGGGCAGGGATTCGAAGCTTTCTTT.

This clone turned up a few times. This specimen includes other DNA sequences encoding the same CDR3. V gene TRBV30 combines with J gene TRBJ1-1, with D possibly being TRBD1 (5 bases). The CDR3 contains 13 residues. Trimming cost V 0 bases and J 2 bases, with 7 bases left between them. From germline, CDR1 is GTSNPN and CDR2 SVGIG (reference sequence). Here the CDR3 DNA reads TGTGCCTGGAGTGTCCAGGGAAACACTGAAGCTTTCTTT. Translating it yields CAWSVQGNTEAFF.

This clone was seen a single time. V usage is TRBV4-3 and J usage is TRBJ2-5, with 7 nucleotides matching TRBD2. Trimming took 4 bases from V and 2 from J; bases not matched to a gene: 13. Germline V CDR1 and CDR2: LGHNA, YSLEER. The CDR3 extends over 17 amino acids. In DNA, the CDR3 is TGCGCCAGCAGCCTGACCCCTTGGGGGGGAATACAAGAGACCCAGTACTTC. Its translation: CASSLTPWGGIQETQYF.

This sequence joins TRBV14 and TRBJ2-2; 8 nucleotides match TRBD2. V lost 4 bases and J lost 1; bases outside the gene matches: 5. Germline V gives CDR1 SGHDN, CDR2 FVKESK. The CDR3 is 16 residues long. The CDR3 loop is CASSLLAGLNTGELFF. In nucleotides, the CDR3 is TGTGCCAGCAGCCTCTTAGCGGGATTGAACACCGGGGAGCTGTTTTTT.

The genes are TRBV7-9 and TRBJ2-7; possible D gene TRBD2, 6 bases. V lost 3 bases and J lost 5, with 11 bases in between. The CDR3 is 13 amino acids. CDR1 and CDR2 from the germline V gene are SEHNR and FQNEAQ (reference sequence). CDR3 region: CASSFAGKDEQYF. CDR3 coding DNA: TGTGCCAGCAGCTTTGCGGGAAAGGACGAGCAGTACTTC.

J is TRBJ2-2 and V is TRBV4-3; D is uncertain. The CDR3 contains 17 residues. Germline lookup yields CDR1 LGHNA and CDR2 YSLEER. V was clipped by 0 bases and J by 0 bases, with 11 bases between them. In nucleotides, the CDR3 is TGCGCCAGCAGCCAAGACCCCCCCTGGTCGAACACCGGGGAGCTGTTTTTT. Translated, it gives CASSQDPPWSNTGELFF.

The chain links TRBV30 to TRBJ2-5; 12 bases fit TRBD2. From germline, CDR1 is GTSNPN and CDR2 SVGIG (reference sequence). V lost 4 bases and J lost 0; bases outside the gene matches: 3. The CDR3 runs 15 residues. The CDR3 protein is CAWNLAGGYQETQYF. CDR3 DNA sequence: TGTGCCTGGAATCTAGCGGGAGGGTACCAAGAGACCCAGTACTTC. The variable domain in full, with the rest retrieved from reference TRBV30 and TRBJ2-5, is SQTIHQWPATLVQPVGSPLSLECTVEGTSNPNLYWYRQAAGRGLQLLFYSVGIGQISSEVPQNLSASRPQDRQFILSSKKLLLSDSGFYLCAWNLAGGYQETQYFGPGTRLLVL.

Note on this clone: The sample contains more than one DNA sequence encoding this CDR3. The V call is TRBV13, the J call TRBJ2-3; possible D gene TRBD2, 6 bases. With 5 bases removed from V and 6 bases from J, the gap between germline ends came to 9 bases. Germline V gene lookup returns CDR1 PRHDT and CDR2 FYEKMQ (reference sequence). The CDR3 is made up of 12 amino acids. The CDR3 DNA reads TGTGCCAGCAGCCGCGGAGGGGATACGCAGTATTTT. It is translated as CASSRGGDTQYF.

The rearrangement joins TRBV4-1 to TRBJ2-5; 10 nucleotides line up with TRBD2. In germline, CDR1 is MGHRA, CDR2 YSYEKL. The V segment lost 4 bases and the J segment 2 bases; nucleotides outside the gene matches: 7. The CDR3 has 16 amino acids. Written as DNA, the CDR3 is TGCGCCAGCAGCCTCCCGACTAGCGGGCCTCAAGAGACCCAGTACTTC. Its protein is CASSLPTSGPQETQYF.

V is TRBV7-9 and J is TRBJ1-5; perhaps TRBD1 as D (6 bases). The CDR3 contains 15 residues. Germline-derived CDR1 and CDR2 are SEHNR and FQNEAQ (reference sequence). V was clipped by 5 bases and J by 0 bases, with 11 bases between them. The CDR3 region is CASSPSDSSNQPQHF. In DNA form, the CDR3 reads TGTGCCAGCAGCCCATCGGACAGTAGCAATCAGCCCCAGCATTTT.

The genes are TRBV5-4 and TRBJ2-1; D ambiguous. The V gene lost 4 bases and the J gene lost 6 bases, with 11 bases spanning the gap. This CDR3 spans 13 amino acids. From germline, CDR1 is SGHNT and CDR2 YYREEE (reference sequence). The CDR3 sequence: CASSTADANEQFF. The CDR3 DNA is TGTGCCAGCAGCACCGCGGACGCCAATGAGCAGTTCTTC.

This chain joins TRBV14 and TRBJ2-1; 8 bases map to TRBD2. The ends lost 3 bases at V and 4 bases at J; junction bases unmatched: 8. The germline CDR1 and CDR2 sequences are SGHDN and FVKESK. The CDR3 has 16 residues. The CDR3 is CASSHVRTSNYNEQFF. The CDR3 DNA reads as TGTGCCAGCAGCCACGTAAGGACTAGCAATTACAATGAGCAGTTCTTC.

CDR3 region: CASATGGDGYTF. The CDR3 coding sequence is TGTGCCAGCGCGACAGGGGGCGATGGCTACACCTTC. The V gene is TRBV6-1, the J gene TRBJ1-2; 10 nucleotides align to TRBD1. The CDR3 consists of 12 residues. Looked up from germline, CDR1 is MNHNS and CDR2 is SASEGT. J was trimmed by 6 bases and V by 8 bases; bases with no gene match: 3.

This rearrangement joins TRBV11-2 to TRBJ2-7; unclear D gene. This CDR3 contains 15 residues. The V end was cut by 0 bases, the J end by 0 bases, with 9 bases between. Germline CDR1 is SGHAT and CDR2 is FQNNGV. For the CDR3, the DNA is TGTGCCAGCAGCTTAGATCTATGGATCTCCTACGAGCAGTACTTC. This translates into CASSLDLWISYEQYF.

DNA for the CDR3: TGTGCCAGCTCACCACGGGAAGGGTACACTGAAGCTTTCTTT. It is translated as CASSPREGYTEAFF. This chain connects TRBV18 to TRBJ1-1; the D is unclear. V lost 1 base and J 3 bases, leaving 9 bases between the germline ends. The CDR3 is 14 residues long. Germline V gene lookup returns CDR1 KGHSH and CDR2 LQKENI.

V usage is TRBV19 and J usage is TRBJ1-5; 7 bases are a match to TRBD1. Germline V CDR1 and CDR2: LNHDA, SQIVND (reference sequence). Losses at the gene ends were 5 bases for V and 8 bases for J; bases not matched to a gene: 6. The CDR3 loop spans 13 amino acids. The CDR3 DNA sequence: TGTGCCAGTAGTCCACTTCAGGGGGAGCCCCAGCATTTT. Its protein product is CASSPLQGEPQHF.

V and J are TRBV28 and TRBJ2-7, with 13 bases fitting TRBD2. The CDR3 spans 16 residues. V trimming: 4 bases; J trimming: 6 bases; junction bases outside the gene matches: 9. CDR1 and CDR2 from the germline V gene are MDHEN and SYDVKM. The CDR3 sequence is CASSSPRTSGGGEQYF. As DNA, the CDR3 is TGTGCCAGCAGTTCCCCCCGGACTAGCGGGGGAGGCGAGCAGTACTTC. Full variable domain (remainder filled in from reference TRBV28 and TRBJ2-7): DVKVTQSSRYLVKRTGEKVFLECVQDMDHENMFWYRQDPGLGLRLIYFSYDVKMKEKGDIPEGYSVSREKKERFSLILESASTNQTSMYLCASSSPRTSGGGEQYFGPGTRLTVT.

This chain joins TRBV13 and TRBJ2-7; 9 nucleotides match TRBD2. Per the germline V gene, CDR1 is PRHDT and CDR2 is FYEKMQ (reference sequence). The junction had 9 bases not matched to a gene; V was cut back by 5 bases and J by 4 bases. The CDR3 has 15 amino acids. The DNA of the CDR3 is TGTGCCAGCAGCAAAGAGCGGGGGGAATTTTACGAGCAGTACTTC. Protein product: CASSKERGEFYEQYF.